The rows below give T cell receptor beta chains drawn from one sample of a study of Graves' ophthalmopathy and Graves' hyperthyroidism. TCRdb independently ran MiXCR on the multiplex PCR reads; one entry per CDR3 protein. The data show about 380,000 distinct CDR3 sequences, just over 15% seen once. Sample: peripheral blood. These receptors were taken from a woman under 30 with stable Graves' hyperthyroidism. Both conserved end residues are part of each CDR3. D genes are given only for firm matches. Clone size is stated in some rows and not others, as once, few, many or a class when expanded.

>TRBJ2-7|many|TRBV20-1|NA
TGCAGTGCTAGATTTAGGGGGGACAGAGCCTACGAGCAGTACTTC
CSARFRGDRAYEQYF
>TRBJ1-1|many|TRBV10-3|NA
TGTGCCATCAGTCAGACCGAGAACACTGAAGCTTTCTTT
CAISQTENTEAFF
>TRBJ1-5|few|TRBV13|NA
TGTGCCAGCAGCTTAGGGCGGGCCACGACGGTGCCCCAGCATTTT
CASSLGRATTVPQHF
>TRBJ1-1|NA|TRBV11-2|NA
TGTGCCAGCAGCTTAGTTCCGTCCGGACAGAACATTGAAGCTTTCTTT
CASSLVPSGQNIEAFF
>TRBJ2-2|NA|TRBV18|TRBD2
TGTGCCAGCTCACCACCGGGACTAGCGGGGACGGACACCGGGGAGCTGTTTTTT
CASSPPGLAGTDTGELFF
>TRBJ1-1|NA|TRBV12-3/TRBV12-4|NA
TGTGCCAGCGTCTTGAAGGCAGGCCTGAACACTGAAGCTTTCTTT
CASVLKAGLNTEAFF
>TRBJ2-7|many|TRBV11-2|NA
TGTGCCAGCAGCTCCCTAGTTAATCGCTGGTACGAGCAGTACTTC
CASSSLVNRWYEQYF
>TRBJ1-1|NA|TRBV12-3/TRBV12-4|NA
TGTGCCAGCAGTTCTTCTTACAGGGACTACACTGAAGCTTTCTTT
CASSSSYRDYTEAFF
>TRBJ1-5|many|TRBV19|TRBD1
TGTGCCAGTAGGGACAGGGTCCATCAGCCCCAGCATTTT
CASRDRVHQPQHF
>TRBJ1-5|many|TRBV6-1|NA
TGTGCCAGCAGTGAAGGGGTTAGGGGCAATCAGCCCCAGCATTTT
CASSEGVRGNQPQHF
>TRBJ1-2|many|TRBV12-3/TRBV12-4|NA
TGTGCCAGCAGTTTCAAGGGGCACTATGGCTACACCTTC
CASSFKGHYGYTF
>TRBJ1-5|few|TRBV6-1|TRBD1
TGTGCCAGCAGAAGCGGGACAGGGGGTGGCAATCAGCCCCAGCATTTT
CASRSGTGGGNQPQHF
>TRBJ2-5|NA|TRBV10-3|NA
TGTGCCGTTGGGGCGGAGACCCAGTACTTC
CAVGAETQYF
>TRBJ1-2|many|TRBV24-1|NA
TGTGCCACCAGTGATGATACAGGGTCCCCCTATGGCTACACCTTC
CATSDDTGSPYGYTF
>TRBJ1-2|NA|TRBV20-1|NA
TGCAGTGCCCCATACGGCTCTAACTATGGCTACACCTTC
CSAPYGSNYGYTF
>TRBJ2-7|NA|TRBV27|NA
TGTGCCAGCAGTTCGGCCGACAGCTCCTACGAGCAGTACTTC
CASSSADSSYEQYF
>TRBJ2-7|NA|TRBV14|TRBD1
TGTGCCAGCAGCCAAGATCCCCGGACAGGGTTTAACTACGAGCAGTACTTC
CASSQDPRTGFNYEQYF
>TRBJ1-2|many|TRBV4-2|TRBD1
TGTGCCAGCAGTTCCGAGGGGGCAAGCTACACCTTC
CASSSEGASYTF
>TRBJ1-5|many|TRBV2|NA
TGTGCCAGCAGTGATGGGCGGGAGCAGCCCCAGCATTTT
CASSDGREQPQHF
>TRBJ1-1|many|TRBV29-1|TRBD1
TGCAGCGTTGAGTGGGACAGGGTAGGGGCTGAAGCTTTCTTT
CSVEWDRVGAEAFF
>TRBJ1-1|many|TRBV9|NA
TGTGCCAGCAGCGTAGGCGGGTTCGGGGAGTACACTGAAGCTTTCTTT
CASSVGGFGEYTEAFF
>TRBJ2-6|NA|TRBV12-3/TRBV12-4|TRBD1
TGTGCCAGCAGTTCCGCCACCGGGACAGTGAACTCTGGGGCCAACGTCCTGACTTTC
CASSSATGTVNSGANVLTF
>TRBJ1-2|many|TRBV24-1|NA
TGTGCCACCAGGGATTCCGGGCCATCGGAGGGCTACACCTTC
CATRDSGPSEGYTF
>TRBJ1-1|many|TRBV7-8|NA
TGTGCCAGCAGCCTTGGGGGACGAGCTGAAGCTTTCTTT
CASSLGGRAEAFF
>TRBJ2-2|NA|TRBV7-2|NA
TGTGCCAGCAGCTTAGGGAGGACAGAGACCGGGGAGCTGTTTTTT
CASSLGRTETGELFF
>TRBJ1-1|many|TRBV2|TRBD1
TGTGCCAGCAGGGCCGGGACAGGGGTATCTGAAGCTTTCTTT
CASRAGTGVSEAFF
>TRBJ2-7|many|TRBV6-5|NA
TGTGCCAGCAGTTACTTAGGTCCCGAGCAGTACTTC
CASSYLGPEQYF
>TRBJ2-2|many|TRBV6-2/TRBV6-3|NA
TGTGCCAGCTTTACGGGCACCGGGGAGCTGTTTTTT
CASFTGTGELFF
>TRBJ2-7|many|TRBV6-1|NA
TGTGCCAGCAGTGAAATGGACGGGAGCTCCTACGAGCAGTACTTC
CASSEMDGSSYEQYF
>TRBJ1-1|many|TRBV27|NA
TGTGCCAGCAGAGGGTATTCGACGGGGAACACTGAAGCTTTCTTT
CASRGYSTGNTEAFF
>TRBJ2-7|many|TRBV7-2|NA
TGTGCCAGCAGCAGACGCGGGACAGCCTACGAGCAGTACTTC
CASSRRGTAYEQYF
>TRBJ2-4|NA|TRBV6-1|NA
TGTGCCAGCAGGACTGACAGGGCCAAAAACATTCAGTACTTC
CASRTDRAKNIQYF
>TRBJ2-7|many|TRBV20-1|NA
TGCAGTGCTAGAAATCCCCGGGACACACCTAACTACGAGCAGTACTTC
CSARNPRDTPNYEQYF
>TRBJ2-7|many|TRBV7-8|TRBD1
TGTGCCAGCAGCTCTAACCGGGACAGGGGGACCTACGAGCAGTACTTC
CASSSNRDRGTYEQYF
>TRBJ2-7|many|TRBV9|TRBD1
TGTGCCAGCAGCGTGGGGACAGGGGGCCCTTACGAGCAGTACTTC
CASSVGTGGPYEQYF
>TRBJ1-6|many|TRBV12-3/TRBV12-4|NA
TGTGCCAGCAGTAAATACAGGCTACATTATTATAATTCACCCCTCCACTTT
CASSKYRLHYYNSPLHF
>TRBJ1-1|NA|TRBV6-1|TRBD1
TGTGCCAGCAGTCCAGGGGGGGTGACTGAAGCTTTCTTT
CASSPGGVTEAFF
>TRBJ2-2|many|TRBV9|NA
TGTGCCAGCAGCGTAGGCGCACTAGCCACCGGGGAGCTGTTTTTT
CASSVGALATGELFF